What follows describes a single T cell receptor (beta chain). This clonotype showed up just a few times. Its antigen is still unknown. No qualities accompany the bases; no much larger clone lies one base away. The sample comes from a study of blood T cells in healthy people across ages (dated by TCRdb to the mid-2010s). About the study as a whole: In model experiments, template switching captured about one uniquely barcoded TCR beta cDNA molecule for every two T cells. To track age-related changes in TCR beta repertoire diversity, the study relied on deep sequencing normalized with unique cDNA molecular identifiers. Four age groups were formed from the donors: young (average approximately 15 years), middle-aged (around 40), aged (under 70) and long-lived (about 80). To avoid experimental bias, donors of different ages were distributed randomly across sequencing lanes. For two donors (one aged 18 to 30 and one aged 80 or older), the study analyzed two additional independent replicas of 1 million unique cDNA reads from the same blood draw. What the authors observed across the whole study: There was a strong correlation between observed TCR beta diversity and the percentage of naive T cells measured by flow cytometry. Estimates of total diversity based on one million sequenced T cells were considered lower bounds and underestimates. Compared with the aged group, the long-lived group had more naive CD4+ T cells, fewer expanded clones and increased TCR diversity, a pattern suggesting age selection. Bulk unsorted PBMC profiling prevented conclusive comparison of naive and antigen-experienced compartments. As age increased, observed TCR beta diversity per million T cells dropped in a roughly linear way, and a significant reduction was already evident by age around 41. Donor CMV infection status was unknown, potentially confounding age-related changes in expanded clonotypes.

Libraries were constructed by 5' RACE. A second PCR of roughly 7 to 11 cycles was performed with a sample-barcoded 5' primer and a J-beta primer mix. A unique molecular identifier was introduced onto each TCR beta cDNA molecule by a template-switch 5' adaptor carrying 12 random nucleotides. At least 2.5 million CDR3-containing paired-end reads were obtained from each sample. The Mint cDNA synthesis kit, primed by a TRBC-specific oligonucleotide, was used to synthesize first-strand cDNA from all RNA. After uracil-DNA glycosylase treatment, a first 18-cycle PCR used universal primers M1SS and BC2_uni_R on all cDNA. The study's own analysis went as follows. For normalization, 1 million high-quality reads were randomly selected from each sample, with every read carrying a distinct molecular identifier. Reads with shared molecular identifiers were discarded instead of being binned into consensus sequences. MiTCR, set to a Q25 quality threshold and the strictest error-elimination algorithm, was used for CDR3 identification, clonotype clustering and error correction. A nonparametric unseen species model using Euler transformation provided a lower-bound estimate of total TCR beta diversity. The public reads were reprocessed in TCRdb via fastp at Q25 and MiXCR, keeping in-frame beta chains. Under each unique CDR3 protein, matching rows form one entry showing the most common genes and DNA. What appears here as the V and J calls and clone size reflects TCRdb's work, not the paper's. The table for this sample lists around 2 million distinct CDR3 sequences; 35% to 50% of them were counted only once. Together, the top ten hold around 23% of the sample.

Systemically healthy Caucasian individuals from Russia, 35 to 50 in total and aged about 6 to 100 years, were included as donors. Each donor gave ten milliliters of peripheral blood, drawn into EDTA-treated Vacutainer tubes. Ficoll-Paque density-gradient centrifugation was used to isolate PBMCs, with at least 7 million per sample. Trizol reagent was used to extract total RNA from PBMCs, with at least 5.5 micrograms per sample. The percentages of naive CD45RAhigh/CD27high T cells were determined by flow cytometry on a PBMC aliquot from every donor. V is cut by 0 bases and J by 1 base, and the space between the germline ends is 16 bases. There are 18 amino acids in the CDR3, from cysteine to phenylalanine inclusive. Kept here is only the CDR3 DNA, which spans 54 bases and is read in frame from base 1. The germline V gene (reference sequence) specifies LNHNV as CDR1 and YYDKDF as CDR2.

The source material was blood. Recombination connected TRBV15 to TRBJ2-4, with TRBD2 tentatively as D gene (6 bases match). The clonotype was recovered from a human donor in good health. The CDR3 has the sequence CATSRDREAELAKNIQYF. Read as DNA, the sequence is TGTGCCACCAGCAGAGATAGGGAGGCTGAGCTGGCCAAAAACATTCAGTACTTC.